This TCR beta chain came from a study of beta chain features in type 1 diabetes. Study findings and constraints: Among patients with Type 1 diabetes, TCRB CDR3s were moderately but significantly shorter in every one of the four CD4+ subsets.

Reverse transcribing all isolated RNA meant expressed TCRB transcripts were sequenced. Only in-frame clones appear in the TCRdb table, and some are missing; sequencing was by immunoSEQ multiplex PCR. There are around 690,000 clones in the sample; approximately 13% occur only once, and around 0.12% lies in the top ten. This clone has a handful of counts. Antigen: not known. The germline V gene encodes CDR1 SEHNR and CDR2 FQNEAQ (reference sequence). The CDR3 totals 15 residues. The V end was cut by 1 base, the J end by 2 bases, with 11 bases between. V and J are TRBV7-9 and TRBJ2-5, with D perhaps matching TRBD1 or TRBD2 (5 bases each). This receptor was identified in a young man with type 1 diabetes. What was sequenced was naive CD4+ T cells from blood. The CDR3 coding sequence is TGTGCCAGCAGCTTAGGGACAAGACTACAAGAGACCCAGTACTTC. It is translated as CASSLGTRLQETQYF.